This T cell receptor beta chain was obtained from a study of OX40 agonist ivuxolimab in advanced cancers. Study details: Every 2 weeks, patients got intravenous ivuxolimab at one of six dose levels (0.01-10 mg/kg). Partial responses occurred in Three dose-escalation patients, one with hepatocellular carcinoma and two with cutaneous melanoma. People who had prior anti-PD-1, anti-PD-L1 or anti-CTLA-4 therapy could take part, and under 45% had some. Study-level findings and limits: Researchers did not determine the expanded peripheral T cells' antigen specificity.

The method was immunoSEQ multiplex PCR; TCRdb's version includes in-frame clones alone and lacks a portion of them. The sample has about 72,000 clones, roughly 90% seen once. Germline CDR1 and CDR2: SGHNT and YYREEE (reference sequence). The junction had 16 bases not matched to a gene; V was cut back by 3 bases and J by 3 bases. This CDR3 region has 18 residues. On this clone: Its antigen is unidentified.

The rearrangement uses TRBV5-4 and TRBJ2-3, with 7 bases aligning to TRBD1. The sequence came from an adult with an advanced solid tumor such as melanoma, head and neck, liver or kidney cancer. The sample was CD4+ or CD8+ T cells sorted from blood, taken in a trial of the OX40 agonist ivuxolimab. The CDR3 DNA sequence: TGTGCCAGCAGCTCCATAAACCCCGGGACAGACAGAACAGATACGCAGTATTTT. Protein product: CASSSINPGTDRTDTQYF.